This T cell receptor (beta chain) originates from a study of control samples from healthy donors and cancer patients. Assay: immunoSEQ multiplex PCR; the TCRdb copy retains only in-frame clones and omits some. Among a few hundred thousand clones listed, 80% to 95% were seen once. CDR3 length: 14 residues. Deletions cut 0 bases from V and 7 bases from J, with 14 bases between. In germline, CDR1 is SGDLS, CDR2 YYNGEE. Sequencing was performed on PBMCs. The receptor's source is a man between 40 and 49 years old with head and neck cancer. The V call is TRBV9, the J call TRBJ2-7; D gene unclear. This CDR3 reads CASSVGLELREQYF. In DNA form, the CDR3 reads TGTGCCAGCAGCGTAGGGCTCGAACTACGGGAGCAGTACTTC. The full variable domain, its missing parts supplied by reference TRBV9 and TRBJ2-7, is DSGVTQTPKHLITATGQRVTLRCSPRSGDLSVYWYQQSLDQGLQFLIQYYNGEERAKGNILERFSAQQFPDLHSELNLSSLELGDSALYFCASSVGLELREQYFGPGTRLTVT.